This TCR beta chain was identified during a study of blood T cell repertoires in COVID-19. Whole-study context: Researchers got acute and convalescent COVID-19 samples from the United States, Italy and Spain. Sample material is recorded as cDNA or gDNA derived from T cells, B-cell-depleted T cells, or PBMCs.

The assay was immunoSEQ multiplex PCR, and TCRdb's table has in-frame clones only and misses some. The sample comprises a few hundred thousand clones, approximately 90% of which are singletons, and more than 9% rests with the top ten. Individuals drawn from under 30 US areas were about 18 to 95 years old. Participants reported their clinical history, and cohort assignment relied on those reports. The TCR comes from a woman aged 18-30 years who had recovered from COVID-19. Sequencing was performed on PBMCs or T cells enriched from blood (not recorded which).

Here the CDR3 reads CASSSTGLNSPLHF. In nucleotides, the CDR3 is TGTGCCAGCAGCTCCACAGGGCTAAATTCACCCCTCCACTTT. The V and J genes are TRBV7-3 and TRBJ1-6, with D possibly matching TRBD1 (6 bases). This CDR3 spans 14 amino acids. Per germline, CDR1 SGHTA and CDR2 FQGTGA. Trimming took off 4 bases at V and 7 bases at J, with 11 bases between the two ends.